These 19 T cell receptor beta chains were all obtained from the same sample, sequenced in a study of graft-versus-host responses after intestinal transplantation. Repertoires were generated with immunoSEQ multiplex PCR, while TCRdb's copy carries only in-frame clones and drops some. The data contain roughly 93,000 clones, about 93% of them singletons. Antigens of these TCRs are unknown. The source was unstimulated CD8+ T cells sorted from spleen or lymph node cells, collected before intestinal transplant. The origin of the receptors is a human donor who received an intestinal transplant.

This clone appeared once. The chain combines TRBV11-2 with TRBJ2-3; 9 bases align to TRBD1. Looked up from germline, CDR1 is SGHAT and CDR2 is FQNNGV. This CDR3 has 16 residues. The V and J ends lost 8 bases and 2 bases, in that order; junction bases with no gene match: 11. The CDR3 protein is CASHLQGAIATDTQYF. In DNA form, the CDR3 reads TGTGCCAGCCACCTACAGGGGGCAATAGCCACAGATACGCAGTATTTT.

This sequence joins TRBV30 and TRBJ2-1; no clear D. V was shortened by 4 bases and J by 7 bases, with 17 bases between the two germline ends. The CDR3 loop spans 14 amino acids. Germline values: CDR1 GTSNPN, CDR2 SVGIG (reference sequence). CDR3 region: CAWNTVGPVNEQFF. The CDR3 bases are TGTGCCTGGAATACAGTTGGTCCAGTTAATGAGCAGTTCTTC.

The chain's CDR3 is CASSFLAGGPYEQYF. For the CDR3, the DNA is TGTGCCAGCAGCTTTTTAGCGGGAGGGCCCTACGAGCAGTACTTC. The chain couples TRBV13 to TRBJ2-7, with TRBD2 identical over 11 bases. CDR3 size: 15 residues. Germline CDR1 reads PRHDT; CDR2 reads FYEKMQ (reference sequence). The J segment lost 2 bases and the V segment lost 3 bases, leaving 3 bases of the junction unmatched.

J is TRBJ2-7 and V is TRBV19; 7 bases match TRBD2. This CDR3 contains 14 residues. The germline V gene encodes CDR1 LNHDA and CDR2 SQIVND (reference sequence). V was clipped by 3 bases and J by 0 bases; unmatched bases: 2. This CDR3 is CASSMGGNSYEQYF. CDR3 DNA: TGTGCCAGTAGTATGGGGGGGAACTCCTACGAGCAGTACTTC.

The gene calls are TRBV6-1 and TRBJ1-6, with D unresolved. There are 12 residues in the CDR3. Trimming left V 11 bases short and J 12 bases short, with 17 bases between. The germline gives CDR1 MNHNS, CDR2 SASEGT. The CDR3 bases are TGTGCCCTCCGGGTCTTACTTGAACCCCTCCACTTT. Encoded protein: CALRVLLEPLHF.

CDR3 nucleotides: TGTGCCAGCTCACTGGCCCATCAGGGGTACCAAGAGACCCAGTACTTC. It encodes CASSLAHQGYQETQYF. The V call is TRBV18, the J call TRBJ2-5; possibly TRBD1 for D (6 bases). V shed 4 bases and J shed 0 bases, with 15 bases lying between them. CDR3 length: 16 residues. The germline V gene has CDR1 KGHSH and CDR2 LQKENI.

CDR3 in amino acids: CASSQGASSYEQYF. Here the CDR3 DNA reads TGCGCCAGCAGCCAAGGGGCCAGCTCCTACGAGCAGTACTTC. V is TRBV4-1 and J is TRBJ2-7; unclear D gene. With 1 base removed from V and 0 bases from J, the gap between germline ends came to 7 bases. This CDR3 comprises 14 residues. Germline lookup yields CDR1 MGHRA and CDR2 YSYEKL.

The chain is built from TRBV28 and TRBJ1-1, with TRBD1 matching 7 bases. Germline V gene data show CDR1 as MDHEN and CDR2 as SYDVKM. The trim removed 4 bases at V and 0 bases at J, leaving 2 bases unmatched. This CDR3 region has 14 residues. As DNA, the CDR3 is TGTGCCAGCAGTTACAGGGGCTTGAACACTGAAGCTTTCTTT. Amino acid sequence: CASSYRGLNTEAFF.

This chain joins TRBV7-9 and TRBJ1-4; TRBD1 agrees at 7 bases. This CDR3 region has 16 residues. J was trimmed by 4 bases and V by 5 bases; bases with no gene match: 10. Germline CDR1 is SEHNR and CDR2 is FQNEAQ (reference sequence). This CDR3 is CASSPPRQGLNEKLFF. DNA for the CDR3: TGTGCCAGCAGCCCACCGAGACAGGGCCTTAATGAAAAACTGTTTTTT. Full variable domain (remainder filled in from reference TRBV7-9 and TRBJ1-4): DTGVSQNPRHKITKRGQNVTFRCDPISEHNRLYWYRQTLGQGPEFLTYFQNEAQLEKSRLLSDRFSAERPKGSFSTLEIQRTEQGDSAMYLCASSPPRQGLNEKLFFGSGTQLSVL.

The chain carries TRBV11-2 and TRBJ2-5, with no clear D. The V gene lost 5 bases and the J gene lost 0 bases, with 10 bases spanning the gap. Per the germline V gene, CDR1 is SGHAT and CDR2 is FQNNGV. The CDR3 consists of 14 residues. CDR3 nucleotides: TGTGCCAGCAGCGAATTCACGGACCAAGAGACCCAGTACTTC. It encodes CASSEFTDQETQYF.

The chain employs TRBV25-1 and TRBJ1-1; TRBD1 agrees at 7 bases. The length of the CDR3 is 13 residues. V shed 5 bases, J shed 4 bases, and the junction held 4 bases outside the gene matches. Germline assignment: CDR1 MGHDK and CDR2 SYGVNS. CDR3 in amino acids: CASSLRGATEAFF. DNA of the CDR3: TGTGCCAGCAGTCTCAGGGGGGCCACTGAAGCTTTCTTT.

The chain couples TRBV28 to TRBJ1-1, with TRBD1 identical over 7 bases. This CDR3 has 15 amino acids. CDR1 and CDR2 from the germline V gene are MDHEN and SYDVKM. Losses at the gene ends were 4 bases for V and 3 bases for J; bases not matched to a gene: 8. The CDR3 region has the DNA TGTGCCAGCAGTTCCTCTAGACAGGGCTACACTGAAGCTTTCTTT. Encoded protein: CASSSSRQGYTEAFF.

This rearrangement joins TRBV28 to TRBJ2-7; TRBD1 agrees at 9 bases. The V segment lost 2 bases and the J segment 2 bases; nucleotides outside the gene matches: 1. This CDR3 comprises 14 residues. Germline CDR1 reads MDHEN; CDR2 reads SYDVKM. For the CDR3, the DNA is TGTGCCAGCAGTTTAGGGACAGGGACCTACGAGCAGTACTTC. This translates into CASSLGTGTYEQYF.

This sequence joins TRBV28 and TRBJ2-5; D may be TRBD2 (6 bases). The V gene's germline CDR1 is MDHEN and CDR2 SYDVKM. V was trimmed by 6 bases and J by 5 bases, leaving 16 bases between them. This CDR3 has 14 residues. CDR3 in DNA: TGTGCCAGCAGCCAATCCGGGGGTCAGGAGACCCAGTACTTC. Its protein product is CASSQSGGQETQYF.

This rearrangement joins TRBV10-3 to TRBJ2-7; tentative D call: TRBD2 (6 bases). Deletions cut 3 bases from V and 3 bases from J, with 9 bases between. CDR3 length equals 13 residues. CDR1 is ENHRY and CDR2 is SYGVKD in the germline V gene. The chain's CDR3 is CAISDGGRYEQYF. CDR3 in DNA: TGTGCCATCAGTGACGGGGGTCGCTACGAGCAGTACTTC.

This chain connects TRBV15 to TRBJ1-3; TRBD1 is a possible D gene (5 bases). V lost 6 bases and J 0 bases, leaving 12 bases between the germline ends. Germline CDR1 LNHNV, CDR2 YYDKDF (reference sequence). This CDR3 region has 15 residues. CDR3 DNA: TGTGCCACCAGTACCGATGACAGCTCTGGAAACACCATATATTTT. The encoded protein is CATSTDDSSGNTIYF.

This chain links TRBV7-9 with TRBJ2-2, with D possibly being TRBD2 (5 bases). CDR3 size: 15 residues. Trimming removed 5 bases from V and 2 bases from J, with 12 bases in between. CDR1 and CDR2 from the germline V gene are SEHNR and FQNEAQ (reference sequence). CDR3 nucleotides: TGTGCCAGCAGCGAAGTAGCGAGTAACACCGGGGAGCTGTTTTTT. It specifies CASSEVASNTGELFF. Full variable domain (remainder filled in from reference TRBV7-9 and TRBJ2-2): DTGVSQNPRHKITKRGQNVTFRCDPISEHNRLYWYRQTLGQGPEFLTYFQNEAQLEKSRLLSDRFSAERPKGSFSTLEIQRTEQGDSAMYLCASSEVASNTGELFFGEGSRLTVL.

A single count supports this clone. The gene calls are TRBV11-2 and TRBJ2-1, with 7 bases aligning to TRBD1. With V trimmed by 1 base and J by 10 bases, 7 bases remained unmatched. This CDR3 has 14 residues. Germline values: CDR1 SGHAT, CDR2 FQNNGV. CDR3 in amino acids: CASSLAGTVGEQFF. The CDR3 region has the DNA TGTGCCAGCAGCTTAGCCGGGACAGTGGGGGAGCAGTTCTTC.

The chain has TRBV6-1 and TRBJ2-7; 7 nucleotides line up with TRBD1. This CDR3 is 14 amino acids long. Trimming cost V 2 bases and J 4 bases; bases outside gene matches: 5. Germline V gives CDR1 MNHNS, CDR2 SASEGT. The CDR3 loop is CASSELGGGYEQYF. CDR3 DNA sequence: TGTGCCAGCAGTGAACTAGGGGGCGGATACGAGCAGTACTTC.